The clone carrying this T cell receptor beta chain was counted a single time. Its antigen is undetermined. The CDR3 extends over 14 amino acids. The germline V gene encodes CDR1 SGHRS and CDR2 YFSETQ. V was shortened by 4 bases and J by 2 bases, with 12 bases between the two germline ends. After expansion with viral peptide pools in the ViraFEST assay, antigen-specific CD4+ T cells were sequenced. Subsequent to a culture period of roughly 11 days, CD4+ T cells were isolated. The person's infection with SARS-CoV-2, confirmed by PCR, took place between March and December 2020. For each well, some 2 million PBMC were cultured with 8.5 to 10 IU/ml IL-2 and 8 to 10 ug/ml peptides. The assay was immunoSEQ multiplex PCR, and TCRdb's table has in-frame clones only and misses some. The table has about 22,000 clones, around 76% seen once. The data were taken from a study of vaccination effects on CD4 cells after COVID-19. Study-level information: Each participant was administered two doses of either the BNT162b2 or the mRNA-1273 vaccine.

The chain uses TRBV5-1 and TRBJ2-5; D is possibly TRBD2 (5 bases). The sample here was CD4+ T cells from PBMCs cultured with SARS-CoV-2 spike peptides, taken before COVID-19 vaccination. The TCR comes from a human donor who had a prior SARS-CoV-2 infection. CDR3 nucleotide sequence: TGCGCCAGCAGCGGGCTCGGGGTACAAGAGACCCAGTACTTC. Its protein product is CASSGLGVQETQYF.